These 25 T cell receptor beta chains share one sample of origin, sequenced in a study of cytotoxic CD8 clonotypes in ibrutinib-treated CLL. Using immunoSEQ multiplex PCR, the repertoire was profiled, and TCRdb retains in-frame clones only, with some absent. The table lists tens of thousands of clones, around two thirds of them singletons, with less than 65% in the top ten. The sequenced sample was PBMCs, obtained after 24 months of ibrutinib treatment. The receptors were sampled from a human donor with chronic lymphocytic leukemia.

The gene calls are TRBV7-3 and TRBJ1-2; 8 nucleotides match TRBD1. Trimming at V came to 2 bases and at J to 8 bases, leaving 7 bases not matched to a gene. Germline V gene data show CDR1 as SGHTA and CDR2 as FQGTGA. The CDR3 runs to 14 residues. CDR3 DNA sequence: TGTGCCAGCAGCTTAGGCAGGGGGCCTGGCGGCTACACCTTC. Translating it yields CASSLGRGPGGYTF. The whole variable domain, filled in from reference TRBV7-3 and TRBJ1-2, reads GAGVSQTPSNKVTEKGKYVELRCDPISGHTALYWYRQSLGQGPEFLIYFQGTGAADDSGLPNDRFFAVRPEGSVSTLKIQRTERGDSAVYLCASSLGRGPGGYTFGSGTRLTVV.

The chain recombines TRBV9 with TRBJ1-6; D unclear. The germline CDR1 and CDR2 sequences are SGDLS and YYNGEE. This CDR3 contains 14 residues. V lost 1 base to trimming and J lost 5 bases, with 7 bases between them. DNA of the CDR3: TGTGCCAGCAGCGTAAAACAGAATAATTCACCCCTCCACTTT. It encodes CASSVKQNNSPLHF.

This clone was seen just once. The junction shows a germline mismatch at one end, possibly a read error. The gene calls are TRBV6-5 and TRBJ1-6; TRBD1 matches 9 bases. The CDR3 extends over 15 amino acids. Germline V CDR1 and CDR2: MNHEY, SVGAGI. CDR3 nucleotide sequence: TGTGCCACCAGTTACGGGACAGGGTACAATTCACCCCTCCACTTT. It encodes CATSYGTGYNSPLHF.

The chain combines TRBV5-4 with TRBJ1-6; 9 bases are shared with TRBD1. This CDR3 region has 15 residues. CDR1 and CDR2 (germline): SGHNT, YYREEE (reference sequence). Trimming cost V 3 bases and J 9 bases; bases outside gene matches: 7. CDR3 DNA: TGTGCCAGCAGCTGGGGACAGGGTTTAGGTTCACCCCTCCACTTT. As protein: CASSWGQGLGSPLHF.

The chain links TRBV5-1 to TRBJ2-2; 12 bases are shared with TRBD2. This CDR3 has 14 amino acids. The ends lost 8 bases at V and 5 bases at J; junction bases unmatched: 4. CDR1 and CDR2 from the germline V gene are SGHRS and YFSETQ. CDR3 in amino acids: CASTGTSGTGELFF. The CDR3 bases are TGCGCCAGTACCGGGACTAGCGGGACCGGGGAGCTGTTTTTT.

This clone was observed a few times. The V and J genes are TRBV28 and TRBJ1-2, with TRBD1 matching 7 bases. Trimming at V came to 5 bases and at J to 4 bases, leaving 7 bases not matched to a gene. The germline V gene has CDR1 MDHEN and CDR2 SYDVKM. The CDR3 covers 14 residues. DNA for the CDR3: TGTGCCAGCAGTCCCACAGGGGCTGGCTATGGCTACACCTTC. Its protein is CASSPTGAGYGYTF.

This clone has a handful of counts. The chain joins TRBV28 to TRBJ1-6; unclear D gene. Trimming took 5 bases from V and 13 from J, leaving 12 bases between them. The CDR3 covers 12 residues. Germline V gives CDR1 MDHEN, CDR2 SYDVKM. CDR3 bases: TGTGCCAGCAGTGAGGGTAGCGGGCCCCTCCACTTT. As protein: CASSEGSGPLHF.

In its sample, this clone was seen a few times. This chain joins TRBV28 and TRBJ2-3; possible D gene TRBD2, 6 bases. The germline V and J ends were trimmed by 10 bases and 5 bases, with 13 bases remaining between them. Per the germline V gene, CDR1 is MDHEN and CDR2 is SYDVKM. The CDR3 has 12 residues. The CDR3: CATGLMGDTQYF. The CDR3 nucleotides are TGTGCCACGGGACTTATGGGAGATACGCAGTATTTT.

This chain joins TRBV6-5 and TRBJ2-3, with 7 bases aligning to TRBD1. The CDR3 contains 13 residues. V dropped 7 bases and J dropped 4; count of bases not matched to a gene: 5. Per the germline V gene, CDR1 is MNHEY and CDR2 is SVGAGI. The CDR3 coding sequence is TGTGCCAGCAAGGGGGCGTTCTCAGATACGCAGTATTTT. It codes for CASKGAFSDTQYF.

The chain couples TRBV7-6 to TRBJ2-3; TRBD1 agrees at 8 bases. The CDR3 covers 14 residues. Germline V gene data show CDR1 as SGHVS and CDR2 as FNYEAQ. Unmatched junction bases numbered 7, after V lost 5 bases and J lost 6 bases. Here the CDR3 reads CASSPGQGGDTQYF. In DNA, the CDR3 is TGTGCCAGCAGCCCTGGACAGGGTGGGGATACGCAGTATTTT.

The chain joins TRBV29-1 to TRBJ1-1; no definite D call. CDR1 and CDR2 from the germline V gene are SQVTM and ANQGSEA. The length of the CDR3 is 11 residues. V lost 5 bases and J lost 3, with 7 bases in between. CDR3 DNA sequence: TGCAGCGTTCAGTTTGACACTGAAGCTTTCTTT. Translated: CSVQFDTEAFF.

This chain links TRBV18 with TRBJ2-1; the match to TRBD2 covers 9 bases. The V gene's germline CDR1 is KGHSH and CDR2 LQKENI. The V and J ends lost 5 bases and 7 bases, in that order; junction bases with no gene match: 9. This CDR3 spans 15 amino acids. This CDR3 reads CASSLGLARNNEQFF. CDR3 sequence (DNA): TGTGCCAGCTCATTGGGACTAGCTAGGAATAATGAGCAGTTCTTC.

The chain carries TRBV27 and TRBJ2-3, with TRBD1 as a possible D gene (6 bases). This CDR3 region has 16 residues. Deletions cut 6 bases from V and 4 bases from J, with 20 bases between. The germline gives CDR1 MNHEY, CDR2 SMNVEV (reference sequence). The CDR3 nucleotides read TGTGCCAGCAGCCGCGTTTGGGGATCAGGGGCAGATACGCAGTATTTT. It codes for CASSRVWGSGADTQYF.

V is TRBV9 and J is TRBJ2-1; either TRBD1 or TRBD2 may fit D (6 bases each). V was cut by 3 bases and J by 7 bases, with 23 bases left in between. This CDR3 is built from 17 residues. Germline V CDR1 and CDR2: SGDLS, YYNGEE. CDR3 amino acids: CASSGVGGLRPTNEQFF. CDR3 nucleotide sequence: TGTGCCAGCAGCGGAGTGGGGGGCCTGCGGCCTACTAATGAGCAGTTCTTC.

The chain couples TRBV7-2 to TRBJ2-7, with 7 bases fitting TRBD2. The V gene end was trimmed by 1 base and the J gene end by 1 base; junction bases not matched to a gene: 4. Germline assignment: CDR1 SGHTA and CDR2 FQGNSA. The CDR3 sequence is 15 residues long. The CDR3 sequence is CASSLGAGVSYEQYF. The DNA for the CDR3 is TGTGCCAGCAGCTTAGGCGCGGGGGTGTCCTACGAGCAGTACTTC.

In its sample, this clone is large (0.1 to 1%). This chain joins TRBV7-9 and TRBJ2-7; maybe TRBD1 (6 bases). Germline-derived CDR1 and CDR2 are SEHNR and FQNEAQ (reference sequence). V was clipped by 5 bases and J by 2 bases, with 16 bases between them. The CDR3 runs 15 residues. DNA for the CDR3: TGTGCCAGCAGCCCGCCGGACAGCCCAACCTACGAGCAGTACTTC. Its translation: CASSPPDSPTYEQYF.

This chain uses TRBV28 with TRBJ2-7; 7 positions agree with TRBD1. With 6 bases clipped from V and 2 bases from J, the junction kept 4 bases outside the gene matches. CDR3 length: 13 amino acids. In germline, CDR1 is MDHEN, CDR2 SYDVKM. CDR3 nucleotides: TGTGCCAGCAGGTCGGGACAGACCTACGAGCAGTACTTC. The encoded protein is CASRSGQTYEQYF.

V usage is TRBV6-6 and J usage is TRBJ1-1; D ambiguous. Germline CDR1 and CDR2: MNHNY and SVGAGI (reference sequence). The CDR3 is 13 residues long. With 5 bases removed from V and 1 base from J, the gap between germline ends came to 8 bases. CDR3 DNA sequence: TGTGCCAGCAGTGACCTTCAGAACACTGAAGCTTTCTTT. Protein product: CASSDLQNTEAFF.

This chain joins TRBV28 and TRBJ2-5; 8 bases map to TRBD1. Unmatched junction bases numbered 7, after V lost 6 bases and J lost 4 bases. Germline V gene sequence: CDR1 MDHEN, CDR2 SYDVKM. CDR3 length: 14 amino acids. Here the CDR3 reads CASSVDRGAETQYF. CDR3 coding DNA: TGTGCCAGCAGCGTTGACAGGGGCGCAGAGACCCAGTACTTC.

The chain has TRBV19 and TRBJ1-2; 9 bases line up with TRBD1. Germline CDR1 is LNHDA and CDR2 is SQIVND (reference sequence). V shed 6 bases and J 5 bases; nucleotides not matched to a gene: 4. This CDR3 region has 13 residues. CDR3 region: CASRAGQGYGYTF. The CDR3 DNA follows: TGTGCCAGTAGGGCGGGACAGGGTTATGGCTACACCTTC.

The chain carries TRBV19 and TRBJ1-5, with unresolved D. Looked up from germline, CDR1 is LNHDA and CDR2 is SQIVND (reference sequence). V was shortened by 5 bases and J by 6 bases, with 11 bases between the two germline ends. This CDR3 region has 13 residues. CDR3 residues: CASSVMTGQPQHF. DNA of the CDR3: TGTGCCAGTAGTGTGATGACGGGTCAGCCCCAGCATTTT.

V and J are TRBV7-6 and TRBJ1-1; unclear D gene. Trimming left V 5 bases short and J 5 bases short, with 9 bases between. The length of the CDR3 is 12 residues. The V gene's germline CDR1 is SGHVS and CDR2 FNYEAQ. The CDR3 bases are TGTGCCAGCAGCCCCTGGAGGACTGAAGCTTTCTTT. This encodes CASSPWRTEAFF.

This clone was recorded a few times. The sample holds other DNA sequences that translate to the same CDR3. The chain couples TRBV30 to TRBJ2-6; D is unclear. V dropped 1 base and J dropped 3 bases, with 1 base sitting between them. Germline V gene lookup returns CDR1 GTSNPN and CDR2 SVGIG (reference sequence). CDR3 length equals 12 residues. The DNA of the CDR3 is TGTGCCTGGAGTGGTGGGGCCAACGTCCTGACTTTC. Its translation is CAWSGGANVLTF.

This clone occurred once. The chain has TRBV6-1 and TRBJ2-5; weak D call: TRBD1 (5 bases). This CDR3 is 14 amino acids long. Germline V gene sequence: CDR1 MNHNS, CDR2 SASEGT. Trimming removed 6 bases from V and 4 bases from J, with 15 bases in between. In nucleotides, the CDR3 is TGTGCCAGCAGGGAGTGGCTGGGGCTAGAGACCCAGTACTTC. The encoded protein is CASREWLGLETQYF.

The chain has TRBV19 and TRBJ2-7; D might be TRBD2 (6 bases). The CDR3 contains 14 residues. The germline V gene encodes CDR1 LNHDA and CDR2 SQIVND (reference sequence). The V and J ends lost 5 bases and 7 bases respectively, with 18 bases between them. As DNA, the CDR3 is TGTGCCAGTAGTCCCGGGGGATCCCGTGGGGAGCAGTACTTC. Encoded protein: CASSPGGSRGEQYF.